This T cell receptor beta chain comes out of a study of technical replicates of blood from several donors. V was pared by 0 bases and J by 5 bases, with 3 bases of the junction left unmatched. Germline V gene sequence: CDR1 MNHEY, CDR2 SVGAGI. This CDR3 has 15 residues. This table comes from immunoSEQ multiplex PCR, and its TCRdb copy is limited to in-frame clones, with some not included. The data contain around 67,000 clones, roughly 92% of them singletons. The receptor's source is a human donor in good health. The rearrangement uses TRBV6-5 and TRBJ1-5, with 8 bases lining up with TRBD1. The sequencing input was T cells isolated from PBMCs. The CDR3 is CASSYSTGADQPQHF. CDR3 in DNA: TGTGCCAGCAGTTACTCGACAGGGGCTGATCAGCCCCAGCATTTT.